The 22 T cell receptor beta chains in this list originate from one sample, sequenced in a study of T cells in localized non-small cell lung cancer. Only in-frame clones appear in the TCRdb table, and some are missing; sequencing was by immunoSEQ multiplex PCR. This table holds 64,000 or so clones, 85% to 90% found once. Sequenced material: peripheral blood, taken before any cancer treatment. The source is a woman aged 40-69 years with stage I lung adenocarcinoma.

The chain uses TRBV28 and TRBJ2-5, with 7 bases fitting TRBD2. V was clipped by 2 bases and J by 7 bases; unmatched bases: 13. The CDR3 runs 16 residues. CDR1 MDHEN and CDR2 SYDVKM come from the germline V gene. This CDR3 reads CASSLGGRGLEATQYF. CDR3 sequence (DNA): TGTGCCAGCAGTTTAGGGGGACGCGGACTAGAGGCGACCCAGTACTTC.

Comment on this clone: Other DNA sequences in the sample encode the same CDR3. V and J are TRBV9 and TRBJ1-1; possibly TRBD1 for D (5 bases). This CDR3 is 12 amino acids long. The ends were cut back, 3 bases at V and 4 bases at J, with 7 bases in the middle. CDR1 SGDLS and CDR2 YYNGEE come from the germline V gene. CDR3 region: CASSAGGTEAFF. DNA of the CDR3: TGTGCCAGCAGCGCTGGGGGCACTGAAGCTTTCTTT.

This sequence joins TRBV7-2 and TRBJ2-1; TRBD1 is a possible D gene (5 bases). V was shortened by 2 bases and J by 5 bases, with 10 bases between the two germline ends. The CDR3 extends over 14 amino acids. Germline loops: CDR1 SGHTA, CDR2 FQGNSA. This CDR3 is CASSLRQGNNEQFF. The DNA for the CDR3 is TGTGCCAGCAGCTTAAGGCAGGGCAACAATGAGCAGTTCTTC.

The V and J genes are TRBV27 and TRBJ2-2; a weak D match, TRBD1 (6 bases). V lost 3 bases, J lost 4 bases, and 9 bases lay in between. This CDR3 has 14 amino acids. Germline lookup yields CDR1 MNHEY and CDR2 SMNVEV (reference sequence). In DNA, the CDR3 is TGTGCCAGCAGTTTTCAGGGGAGCACCGGGGAGCTGTTTTTT. Its translation is CASSFQGSTGELFF.

The chain recombines TRBV28 with TRBJ1-4; D possibly corresponds to TRBD1 (5 bases). The germline V and J ends were trimmed by 7 bases and 8 bases, with 14 bases remaining between them. The CDR3 length is 13 residues. Germline-derived CDR1 and CDR2 are MDHEN and SYDVKM. CDR3 DNA: TGTGCCAGCATGGCCCCAGGGAGAGAAAAACTGTTTTTT. Amino acid sequence: CASMAPGREKLFF.

The chain links TRBV29-1 to TRBJ2-3, with D perhaps assigned TRBD1 or TRBD2 (5 bases each). CDR1 is SQVTM and CDR2 is ANQGSEA in the germline V gene. The ends were cut back, 3 bases at V and 3 bases at J, with 7 bases in the middle. The CDR3 extends over 12 amino acids. The CDR3 sequence is CSVDEGTDTQYF. The DNA of the CDR3 is TGCAGCGTTGATGAGGGGACAGATACGCAGTATTTT.

The chain couples TRBV15 to TRBJ1-5; TRBD1 might be the D (6 bases). Germline CDR1 is LNHNV and CDR2 is YYDKDF (reference sequence). The CDR3 totals 15 residues. V was trimmed by 1 base and J by 3 bases, leaving 10 bases between them. CDR3 bases: TGTGCCACCAGCAGAGGGGGGGGACACAATCAGCCCCAGCATTTT. Translated, it gives CATSRGGGHNQPQHF.

V is TRBV19 and J is TRBJ1-5, with TRBD1 identical over 12 bases. Trimming cost V 9 bases and J 6 bases; bases outside gene matches: 6. The CDR3 extends over 14 amino acids. CDR1 is LNHDA and CDR2 is SQIVND in the germline V gene (reference sequence). The CDR3 DNA follows: TGTGCCAGCTCCGGGACAGGGGGCGCTCAGCCCCAGCATTTT. Its protein product is CASSGTGGAQPQHF.

The chain carries TRBV7-2 and TRBJ1-1; D possibly corresponds to TRBD1 (6 bases). Trimming left V 6 bases short and J 3 bases short, with 11 bases between. Germline V gene sequence: CDR1 SGHTA, CDR2 FQGNSA. This CDR3 has 13 residues. The DNA of the CDR3 is TGTGCCAGCAGAGGGGGAGCATACACTGAAGCTTTCTTT. It translates to CASRGGAYTEAFF.

V and J are TRBV7-2 and TRBJ1-2; TRBD1 agrees at 7 bases. Germline lookup yields CDR1 SGHTA and CDR2 FQGNSA. The CDR3 consists of 14 residues. Germline trimming cut 5 bases from V and 7 bases from J; bases unmatched to any gene: 10. The CDR3 protein is CASSAPGQSFGYTF. The CDR3 coding sequence is TGTGCCAGCAGCGCCCCGGGACAGAGTTTTGGCTACACCTTC.

This chain joins TRBV2 and TRBJ2-7, with D tentatively TRBD2 (6 bases). V was shortened by 4 bases and J by 1 base, with 11 bases between the two germline ends. The germline gives CDR1 SNHLY, CDR2 FYNNEI. This CDR3 comprises 14 residues. The CDR3 DNA reads TGTGCCAGCAGTGTGGGACTGTTGTCCTACGAGCAGTACTTC. The encoded protein is CASSVGLLSYEQYF.

J is TRBJ1-4 and V is TRBV28; perhaps TRBD1 as D (5 bases). The CDR3 runs 15 residues. V was cut by 5 bases and J by 2 bases, with 12 bases left in between. Germline V gives CDR1 MDHEN, CDR2 SYDVKM. CDR3 in amino acids: CASSPRGVTNEKLFF. In nucleotides, the CDR3 is TGTGCCAGCAGTCCCAGAGGGGTCACTAATGAAAAACTGTTTTTT.

This clone was seen a handful of times. V is TRBV5-5 and J is TRBJ2-2; tentative D call: TRBD2 (5 bases). Trimming pared 2 bases from V and 5 bases from J, leaving 10 bases between. This CDR3 contains 14 residues. CDR1 is SGHKS and CDR2 is YYEKEE in the germline V gene (reference sequence). As DNA, the CDR3 is TGTGCCAGCAGCTTCTCAACGGGAACCGGGGAGCTGTTTTTT. Its translation is CASSFSTGTGELFF.

This clone was recorded a few times. The CDR3 spells CASSYSDRNTEAFF. CDR3 sequence (DNA): TGTGCCAGCAGTTATTCTGACAGGAACACTGAAGCTTTCTTT. V is TRBV6-6 and J is TRBJ1-1, with D perhaps TRBD1 (5 bases). Germline CDR1 reads MNHNY; CDR2 reads SVGAGI (reference sequence). This CDR3 spans 14 amino acids. V lost 3 bases, J lost 1 base, and 9 bases lay in between.

The chain carries TRBV19 and TRBJ2-2, with 9 bases aligning to TRBD1. The CDR3 sequence is 16 residues long. V lost 7 bases, J lost 5 bases, and 11 bases stayed unmatched. The germline gives CDR1 LNHDA, CDR2 SQIVND (reference sequence). The CDR3 reads CASTSGGQGKTGELFF. The CDR3 nucleotides read TGTGCCAGTACCTCCGGAGGACAGGGGAAAACCGGGGAGCTGTTTTTT.

The chain uses TRBV7-9 and TRBJ1-1; tentatively, D is TRBD1 (6 bases). Germline V CDR1 and CDR2: SEHNR, FQNEAQ (reference sequence). CDR3 length equals 17 residues. Trimming pared 1 base from V and 2 bases from J, leaving 17 bases between. CDR3 in amino acids: CASSLGTGKGANTEAFF. CDR3 DNA sequence: TGTGCCAGCAGCTTAGGAACAGGGAAAGGGGCAAACACTGAAGCTTTCTTT.

This chain links TRBV6-1 with TRBJ2-7, with 7 bases identical to TRBD1. The CDR3 has 13 residues. From germline, CDR1 is MNHNS and CDR2 SASEGT. The V segment lost 8 bases and the J segment 3 bases; nucleotides outside the gene matches: 7. The CDR3 protein is CASGQVAHYEQYF. The CDR3 DNA reads as TGTGCCAGCGGACAGGTGGCCCACTACGAGCAGTACTTC.

The chain employs TRBV5-6 and TRBJ1-1; D ambiguous. The CDR3 runs to 16 residues. The V gene lost 6 bases and the J gene lost 4 bases, with 22 bases spanning the gap. Germline V lookup: CDR1 SGHDT, CDR2 YYEEEE. The DNA of the CDR3 is TGTGCCAGCAAGATAGGACCGATTAGTGCGCTCACTGAAGCTTTCTTT. Translating it yields CASKIGPISALTEAFF. Full variable domain (outside the CDR3, taken from reference TRBV5-6 and TRBJ1-1): DAGVTQSPTHLIKTRGQQVTLRCSPKSGHDTVSWYQQALGQGPQFIFQYYEEEERQRGNFPDRFSGHQFPNYSSELNVNALLLGDSALYLCASKIGPISALTEAFFGQGTRLTVV.

V and J are TRBV5-5 and TRBJ1-1, with D possibly TRBD1 on 5 matching bases. The V and J ends lost 1 base and 3 bases respectively, with 10 bases between them. The CDR3 spans 14 residues. CDR1 is SGHKS, CDR2 YYEKEE, per germline (reference sequence). CDR3 nucleotides: TGTGCCAGCAGCTTGTCGGGGCTGTACACTGAAGCTTTCTTT. Amino acids: CASSLSGLYTEAFF.

The V call is TRBV28, the J call TRBJ1-2; D gene unclear. The CDR3 has 11 residues. V shed 7 bases and J shed 6 bases, with 9 bases lying between them. Germline assignment: CDR1 MDHEN and CDR2 SYDVKM. In nucleotides, the CDR3 is TGTGCCAGCATCTCCCGGGATGGCTACACCTTC. This encodes CASISRDGYTF.

CDR3 DNA: TGTGCCAGCTCACCACCGGCAGGGGACTACAATGAGCAGTTCTTC. This translates into CASSPPAGDYNEQFF. This rearrangement joins TRBV18 to TRBJ2-1, with D tentatively TRBD1 (6 bases). CDR3 size: 15 residues. The germline V gene encodes CDR1 KGHSH and CDR2 LQKENI. V was pared by 0 bases and J by 3 bases, with 9 bases between.

CDR3 region: CASLPPSGRRDEQYF. CDR3 DNA: TGTGCCAGCCTTCCACCCAGCGGGAGGCGCGACGAGCAGTACTTC. V and J are TRBV28 and TRBJ2-7; 9 bases are shared with TRBD2. The CDR3 extends over 15 amino acids. V was clipped by 8 bases and J by 5 bases; unmatched bases: 13. Germline V gene sequence: CDR1 MDHEN, CDR2 SYDVKM.